This T cell receptor beta chain was recorded in a study of blood T cell repertoires in COVID-19. Background on the study: T cells, B-cell-depleted T cells, or PBMCs supplied cDNA or gDNA.

This clone was detected only a few times. Here immunoSEQ multiplex PCR was the method, and the copy in TCRdb shows in-frame clones only, minus some. This sample has about 250,000 clones, with around 90% found just once. The receptor's source is a woman in her twenties or thirties with acute or convalescent COVID-19. Sample: peripheral blood.

CDR3 coding DNA: TGTGCCAGCACCGGGCGGGGGACGAGTACCGGGGAGCTGTTTTTT. Encoded protein: CASTGRGTSTGELFF. This rearrangement joins TRBV7-2 to TRBJ2-2, with 7 bases lining up with TRBD2. Germline V gene lookup returns CDR1 SGHTA and CDR2 FQGNSA. Trimming at V came to 7 bases and at J to 5 bases, leaving 10 bases not matched to a gene. The CDR3 length is 15 residues.